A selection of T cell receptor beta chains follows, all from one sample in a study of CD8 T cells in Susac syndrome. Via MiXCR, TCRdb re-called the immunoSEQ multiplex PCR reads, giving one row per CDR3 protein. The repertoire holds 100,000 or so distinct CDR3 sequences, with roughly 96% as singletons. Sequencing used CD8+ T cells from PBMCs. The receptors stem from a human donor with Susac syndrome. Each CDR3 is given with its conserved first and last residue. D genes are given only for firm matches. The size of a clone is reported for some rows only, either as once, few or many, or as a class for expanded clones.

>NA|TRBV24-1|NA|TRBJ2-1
CATSEPGPGSHEQFF
TGTGCCACCAGTGAACCGGGCCCCGGAAGCCATGAGCAGTTCTTC
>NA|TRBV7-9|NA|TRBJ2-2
CASSLAGTTNTGELFF
TGTGCCAGCAGCTTAGCTGGGACAACGAACACCGGGGAGCTGTTTTTT
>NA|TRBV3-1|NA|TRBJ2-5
CASSQPGQTGRETQYF
TGTGCCAGCAGCCAACCCGGACAGACGGGGAGGGAGACCCAGTACTTC
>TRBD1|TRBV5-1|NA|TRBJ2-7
CASSLWTGDYEQYF
TGCGCCAGCAGCTTATGGACAGGGGACTACGAGCAGTACTTC
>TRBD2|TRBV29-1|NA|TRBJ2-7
CSVEDAGGLVGEQYF
TGCAGCGTTGAAGATGCGGGGGGCCTCGTAGGTGAGCAGTACTTC
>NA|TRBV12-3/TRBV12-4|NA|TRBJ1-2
CASSSPTRANYGYTF
TGTGCCAGCAGTTCCCCGACTAGGGCTAACTATGGCTACACCTTC
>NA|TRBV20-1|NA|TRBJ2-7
CINREKGVYEQYF
TGCATAAATCGGGAGAAAGGGGTCTACGAGCAGTACTTC
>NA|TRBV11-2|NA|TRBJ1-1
CASSLGAAMNTEAFF
TGTGCCAGCAGCTTAGGCGCAGCCATGAACACTGAAGCTTTCTTT
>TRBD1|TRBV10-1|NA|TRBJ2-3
CASSGTGTDTQYF
TGCGCCAGCTCCGGGACAGGGACAGATACGCAGTATTTT
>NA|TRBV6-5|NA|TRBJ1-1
CASTNRDTEAFF
TGTGCCAGCACGAACAGGGACACTGAAGCTTTCTTT
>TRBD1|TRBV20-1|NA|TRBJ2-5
CSGRQGETQYF
TGCAGTGGTAGACAGGGCGAGACCCAGTACTTC
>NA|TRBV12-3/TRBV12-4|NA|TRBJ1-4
CASSLAFGVELFF
TGTGCCAGCAGTTTAGCCTTTGGGGTTGAACTGTTTTTT
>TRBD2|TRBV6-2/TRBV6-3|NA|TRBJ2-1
CASSYTASGSPSYNEQFF
TGTGCCAGCAGTTACACGGCTAGCGGGAGCCCCTCCTACAATGAGCAGTTCTTC
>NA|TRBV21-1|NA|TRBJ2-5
CASSRQRENSTQYF
TGTGCCAGCAGCAGACAGAGGGAGAATTCGACCCAGTACTTC
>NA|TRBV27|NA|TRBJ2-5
CASSSIRLETQYF
TGTGCCAGCAGTTCAATTAGACTGGAGACCCAGTACTTC
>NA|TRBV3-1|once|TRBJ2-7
CASSQDASSEQYF
TGTGCCAGCAGCCAAGACGCCTCCTCCGAGCAGTACTTC
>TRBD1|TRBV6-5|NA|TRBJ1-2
CASSIGQGAIDGYTF
TGTGCCAGCAGTATCGGACAGGGGGCTATAGATGGCTACACCTTC